These T cell receptor beta chains were read from a single sample in a study of blood T cell repertoires in COVID-19. The assay was immunoSEQ multiplex PCR, and TCRdb's table has in-frame clones only and misses some. The table includes about 250,000 clones, 86% detected once. The sample comprised PBMCs or T cells enriched from blood (not recorded which). The receptor set was obtained from a man aged 35 to 55 who had recovered from COVID-19. Each CDR3 is given with its conserved first and last residue. The D gene is left open where the match is weak. Clone size appears in some rows only: once, few, many, or a class for an expanded clone.

size: -; J: TRBJ2-2; V: TRBV6-4; D: -; CDR3: CASSDLAGLGELFF; DNA: TGTGCCAGCAGTGACTTGGCAGGGCTTGGGGAGCTGTTTTTT
size: -; J: TRBJ2-2; V: TRBV21-1; D: -; CDR3: CASSKEGGPGELFF; DNA: TGTGCCAGCAGCAAAGAAGGCGGGCCCGGGGAGCTGTTTTTT
size: once; J: TRBJ2-1; V: TRBV13; D: TRBD2; CDR3: CASSSSGGDSYNEQFF; DNA: TGTGCCAGCAGCTCTAGCGGGGGAGACTCCTACAATGAGCAGTTCTTC
size: -; J: TRBJ2-6; V: TRBV10-3; D: TRBD2; CDR3: CAITGTSGSSGANVLTF; DNA: TGTGCCATCACCGGGACTAGCGGGAGCTCTGGGGCCAACGTCCTGACTTTC
size: -; J: TRBJ1-2; V: TRBV7-8; D: -; CDR3: CASSSMAGSNYGYTF; DNA: TGTGCCAGCAGCTCGATGGCCGGGTCGAACTATGGCTACACCTTC
size: -; J: TRBJ1-1; V: TRBV19; D: TRBD1; CDR3: CASSGQGNYEAFF; DNA: TGTGCCAGTAGTGGACAGGGTAATTATGAAGCTTTCTTT
size: few; J: TRBJ2-2; V: TRBV7-3; D: -; CDR3: CASSLTRSTGELFF; DNA: TGTGCCAGCAGCTTAACCAGGTCCACCGGGGAGCTGTTTTTT
size: -; J: TRBJ1-1; V: TRBV12-5; D: -; CDR3: CASGPGDLEAFF; DNA: TGTGCTAGTGGTCCAGGGGATTTAGAAGCTTTCTTT
size: once; J: TRBJ1-5; V: TRBV4-3; D: -; CDR3: CASSQETLPSGNQPQHF; DNA: TGCGCCAGCAGCCAAGAAACCCTGCCAAGCGGCAATCAGCCCCAGCATTTT
size: -; J: TRBJ1-4; V: TRBV11-2; D: -; CDR3: CASSLIAEKLFF; DNA: TGTGCCAGCAGCTTAATAGCGGAAAAACTGTTTTTT
size: -; J: TRBJ1-5; V: TRBV29-1; D: -; CDR3: CSVQTGQGDSNQPQHF; DNA: TGCAGCGTTCAAACAGGCCAAGGGGATAGCAATCAGCCCCAGCATTTT
size: few; J: TRBJ2-7; V: TRBV6-5; D: -; CDR3: CASGLSGIISYEQYF; DNA: TGTGCCAGCGGTTTGTCAGGGATTATCTCCTACGAGCAGTACTTC
size: -; J: TRBJ2-7; V: TRBV6-2/TRBV6-3; D: -; CDR3: CASSWGGSYEQYF; DNA: TGTGCCAGCAGTTGGGGCGGATCCTACGAGCAGTACTTC
size: -; J: TRBJ1-2; V: TRBV7-2; D: -; CDR3: CASSLGGEGGYGYTF; DNA: TGTGCCAGCAGCCTAGGTGGGGAGGGGGGCTATGGCTACACCTTC
size: -; J: TRBJ2-7; V: TRBV6-1; D: TRBD1; CDR3: CASSDTGTAHEQYF; DNA: TGTGCCAGCAGTGATACAGGGACAGCCCACGAGCAGTACTTC
size: few; J: TRBJ2-1; V: TRBV19; D: TRBD1; CDR3: CASSGRGQGKRNEQFF; DNA: TGTGCCAGTAGTGGACGGGGACAGGGAAAAAGAAATGAGCAGTTCTTC
size: -; J: TRBJ1-2; V: TRBV9; D: TRBD1; CDR3: CASSSITGTGGPYGYTF; DNA: TGTGCCAGCAGCTCCATAACCGGGACAGGGGGCCCCTATGGCTACACCTTC
size: once; J: TRBJ1-3; V: TRBV30; D: -; CDR3: CALEVVAGNTIYF; DNA: TGTGCCTTGGAGGTCGTGGCCGGAAACACCATATATTTT
size: -; J: TRBJ2-1; V: TRBV7-3; D: TRBD2; CDR3: CASSLSAGGVIEQFF; DNA: TGTGCCAGCAGCTTATCAGCGGGGGGTGTAATTGAGCAGTTCTTC
size: -; J: TRBJ2-7; V: TRBV7-9; D: -; CDR3: CASSWPRADEQYF; DNA: TGTGCCAGCAGCTGGCCGCGGGCGGACGAGCAGTACTTC
size: -; J: TRBJ1-2; V: TRBV20-1; D: -; CDR3: CSASGAVRGVANYGYTF; DNA: TGCAGTGCTAGTGGGGCTGTCCGGGGAGTAGCTAACTATGGCTACACCTTC
size: -; J: TRBJ2-5; V: TRBV5-4; D: -; CDR3: CASSLSGYETQYF; DNA: TGTGCCAGCAGCTTATCAGGGTACGAGACCCAGTACTTC
size: -; J: TRBJ1-6; V: TRBV10-3; D: TRBD1; CDR3: CAISVQGANNSPLHF; DNA: TGTGCCATCAGTGTTCAGGGGGCGAATAATTCACCCCTCCACTTT
size: -; J: TRBJ2-7; V: TRBV6-4; D: -; CDR3: CASTTSIPGETYEQYF; DNA: TGTGCCAGCACCACCTCAATCCCGGGGGAAACCTACGAGCAGTACTTC
size: -; J: TRBJ2-7; V: TRBV30; D: TRBD1; CDR3: CAWDPTGGSYEQYF; DNA: TGTGCCTGGGACCCGACAGGGGGCAGTTACGAGCAGTACTTC
size: -; J: TRBJ1-1; V: TRBV7-2; D: TRBD1; CDR3: CASSSQGDSTEAFF; DNA: TGTGCCAGCAGCTCCCAGGGGGATTCCACTGAAGCTTTCTTT
size: -; J: TRBJ2-7; V: TRBV15; D: TRBD1; CDR3: CATSITGGGKSNYEQYF; DNA: TGTGCCACCAGCATTACAGGGGGCGGGAAATCGAACTACGAGCAGTACTTC
size: -; J: TRBJ2-7; V: TRBV3-1/TRBV3-2; D: -; CDR3: CASSQDFSGRLGEQYF; DNA: TGTGCCAGCAGCCAAGATTTCTCAGGGCGCCTCGGCGAGCAGTACTTC
size: -; J: TRBJ1-1; V: TRBV15; D: -; CDR3: CATTHRGAGTEAFF; DNA: TGTGCCACCACCCATCGCGGGGCAGGCACTGAAGCTTTCTTT
size: few; J: TRBJ2-5; V: TRBV12-3/TRBV12-4; D: -; CDR3: CASSSGGTETQYF; DNA: TGTGCCAGCAGCTCAGGGGGGACGGAGACCCAGTACTTC
size: -; J: TRBJ2-7; V: TRBV6-6; D: -; CDR3: CASQAGSLYEQYF; DNA: TGTGCCAGCCAAGCAGGCAGCCTCTACGAGCAGTACTTC
size: -; J: TRBJ2-2; V: TRBV27; D: TRBD1; CDR3: CASSLETGGNTGELFF; DNA: TGTGCCAGCAGCCTGGAGACAGGGGGCAACACCGGGGAGCTGTTTTTT
size: -; J: TRBJ2-1; V: TRBV3-1/TRBV3-2; D: TRBD1; CDR3: CASSQGPADRGQYNEQFF; DNA: TGTGCCAGCAGCCAAGGCCCCGCAGACAGGGGGCAATACAATGAGCAGTTCTTC
size: few; J: TRBJ1-2; V: TRBV6-1; D: -; CDR3: CASSETGNYGYTF; DNA: TGTGCCAGCAGTGAAACAGGGAACTATGGCTACACCTTC
size: -; J: TRBJ2-3; V: TRBV5-8; D: TRBD2; CDR3: CASSLVAAGGGADTQYF; DNA: TGTGCCAGCAGCTTGGTTGCAGCGGGGGGTGGGGCAGATACGCAGTATTTT
size: -; J: TRBJ2-7; V: TRBV6-6; D: TRBD1; CDR3: CASRNRGFYEQYF; DNA: TGTGCCAGCAGGAACAGGGGGTTCTACGAGCAGTACTTC
size: -; J: TRBJ2-7; V: TRBV25-1; D: -; CDR3: CAIFDSSVHEQYF; DNA: TGTGCCATATTCGACAGTTCAGTCCACGAGCAGTACTTC
size: -; J: TRBJ2-7; V: TRBV19; D: -; CDR3: CASSIVLARPGNPYEQYF; DNA: TGTGCCAGTAGTATAGTGCTGGCGAGGCCAGGGAACCCCTACGAGCAGTACTTC
size: -; J: TRBJ1-1; V: TRBV5-5; D: -; CDR3: CASSLVAAAFF; DNA: TGTGCCAGCAGCTTGGTGGCTGCAGCTTTCTTT